Following are 15 T cell receptor beta chains from one sample sequenced in a study of T cell repertoires in cytomegalovirus infection. What these receptors recognize is not known. TCRdb re-called the reads through MiXCR, storing one row per CDR3 protein. This table holds approximately 470,000 distinct CDR3 sequences, about 44% found once. Here the sequenced sample was cultured PBMCs, taken from culture after CMV antigen stimulation. The receptors derive from a human donor in good health (CMV status not recorded). Some clones in this sample may be carry-over from other donors' samples.

This clonotype was seen once. The rearrangement links TRBV15 to TRBJ1-2; D is perhaps TRBD1 (6 bases). V gave up 3 bases and J gave up 7 bases, with 12 bases separating them. The CDR3 totals 13 residues. CDR1 is LNHNV, CDR2 YYDKDF, per germline (reference sequence). CDR3 sequence: CATSRDRGFGYTF. CDR3 DNA: TGTGCCACCAGCAGGGACAGAGGGTTTGGCTACACCTTC.

The rearrangement joins TRBV7-2 to TRBJ2-2; D unclear. The CDR3 extends over 14 amino acids. CDR1 SGHTA and CDR2 FQGNSA come from the germline V gene. The V and J ends lost 1 base and 8 bases respectively, with 11 bases between them. The CDR3: CASSLEPLWGELFF. The CDR3 DNA sequence: TGTGCCAGCAGCTTAGAACCGCTTTGGGGGGAGCTGTTTTTT.

The rearrangement uses TRBV6-5 and TRBJ2-3, with TRBD1 as a possible D gene (6 bases). Germline assignment: CDR1 MNHEY and CDR2 SVGAGI. Trimming left V 1 base short and J 2 bases short, with 10 bases between. This CDR3 has 15 amino acids. CDR3 sequence reads: CASSYLGADTDTQYF. Written as DNA, the CDR3 is TGTGCCAGCAGTTACTTGGGGGCGGACACAGATACGCAGTATTTT.

The chain uses TRBV10-3 and TRBJ2-3; the match to TRBD2 covers 11 bases. Germline CDR1 reads ENHRY; CDR2 reads SYGVKD. This CDR3 is built from 14 residues. Trimming at V came to 4 bases and at J to 5 bases, leaving 2 bases not matched to a gene. The CDR3 loop reads CAISAGTSGDTQYF. DNA for the CDR3: TGTGCCATCAGTGCCGGGACTAGCGGAGATACGCAGTATTTT.

A few counts support this clonotype. V usage is TRBV14 and J usage is TRBJ1-4, with D possibly TRBD1 on 5 matching bases. Per germline, CDR1 SGHDN and CDR2 FVKESK. The CDR3 length is 16 residues. Between the trimmed V and J ends, which lost 5 bases and 1 base, there was a span of 14 bases. This chain's CDR3 is CASSEGRILTNEKLFF. The CDR3 DNA reads as TGTGCCAGCAGCGAGGGACGGATTCTAACTAATGAAAAACTGTTTTTT.

The gene calls are TRBV6-8 and TRBJ2-7; TRBD1 aligns across 8 bases. Germline CDR1 is MNHGY and CDR2 is SAAAGT. This CDR3 contains 15 residues. Trimming removed 7 bases from V and 5 bases from J; junction bases left unmatched: 13. CDR3 in amino acids: CASKDRAEPWDEQYF. CDR3 DNA: TGTGCCAGCAAGGACAGGGCCGAGCCCTGGGACGAGCAGTACTTC.

This clonotype was picked up a small number of times. The chain is built from TRBV7-2 and TRBJ2-3; D not resolved. Trimming stripped 5 bases from V and 0 bases from J, with 27 bases between. Germline CDR1 reads SGHTA; CDR2 reads FQGNSA. The length of the CDR3 is 20 residues. CDR3 region: CASSRESARYLRSSTDTQYF. In DNA, the CDR3 is TGTGCCAGCAGCCGAGAGTCGGCACGCTACCTACGTTCTAGCACAGATACGCAGTATTTT.

The chain uses TRBV10-3 and TRBJ2-5; TRBD1 is a possible D gene (6 bases). Trimming shortened V by 11 bases and J by 2 bases, and 15 bases separated the two germline ends. Looked up from germline, CDR1 is ENHRY and CDR2 is SYGVKD. This CDR3 contains 13 residues. The CDR3 protein is CASQRDTQETQYF. In DNA form, the CDR3 reads TGTGCCTCTCAACGGGACACACAAGAGACCCAGTACTTC.

In its sample, this clonotype was seen a few times. The rearrangement uses TRBV7-9 and TRBJ2-2; 8 positions agree with TRBD1. V dropped 4 bases and J dropped 5; count of bases not matched to a gene: 3. The CDR3 totals 14 residues. The germline V gene encodes CDR1 SEHNR and CDR2 FQNEAQ (reference sequence). CDR3 sequence reads: CASSSGTGTGELFF. The CDR3 DNA is TGTGCCAGCAGCTCCGGGACAGGTACCGGGGAGCTGTTTTTT.

The chain links TRBV12-3 or TRBV12-4 to TRBJ2-7; 8 bases match TRBD1. Trimming took 4 bases from V and 2 from J; bases not matched to a gene: 7. The CDR3 runs to 15 residues. The CDR3 region is CASSSYGTGPYEQYF. The DNA of the CDR3 is TGTGCCAGCAGTTCCTACGGGACAGGACCCTACGAGCAGTACTTC.

This chain connects TRBV7-9 to TRBJ2-3; 8 bases line up with TRBD2. Germline V lookup: CDR1 SEHNR, CDR2 FQNEAQ (reference sequence). V shed 5 bases, J shed 2 bases, and the junction held 9 bases outside the gene matches. This CDR3 region has 16 residues. CDR3 coding DNA: TGTGCCAGCAGCCCCCGAGCGGGAGTGAACACAGATACGCAGTATTTT. Its protein is CASSPRAGVNTDTQYF.

This chain joins TRBV6-2 or TRBV6-3 and TRBJ2-3; 7 bases match TRBD2. This CDR3 is 17 amino acids long. J lost 0 bases, V lost 5 bases, and 11 bases had no gene match. The germline V gene has CDR1 MNHEY and CDR2 SVGEGT. The CDR3 reads CASSRNPSGSSTDTQYF. CDR3 coding DNA: TGTGCCAGCAGTCGAAACCCTAGCGGAAGTAGCACAGATACGCAGTATTTT.

This sequence joins TRBV27 and TRBJ2-1, with a weak D call TRBD1 (6 bases). From germline, CDR1 is MNHEY and CDR2 SMNVEV (reference sequence). Trimming took 6 bases from V and 7 from J, leaving 13 bases between them. The length of the CDR3 is 13 residues. CDR3 bases: TGTGCCAGCAGCCACCGCAGGGGTAATGAGCAGTTCTTC. Translating it yields CASSHRRGNEQFF.

The chain links TRBV18 to TRBJ2-7; D not certain. This CDR3 has 14 amino acids. Trimming pared 0 bases from V and 2 bases from J, leaving 8 bases between. Germline V gene sequence: CDR1 KGHSH, CDR2 LQKENI. The CDR3 loop reads CASSPPGPAYEQYF. The CDR3 DNA is TGTGCCAGCTCACCACCTGGTCCCGCCTACGAGCAGTACTTC.

Only a few counts were recorded for this clonotype. V usage is TRBV7-8 and J usage is TRBJ2-1; 9 positions match TRBD2. The V and J ends lost 3 bases and 7 bases, in that order; junction bases with no gene match: 13. Per the germline V gene, CDR1 is SGHVS and CDR2 is FQNEAQ. The CDR3 loop spans 17 amino acids. CDR3 bases: TGTGCCAGCAGCTTGCACCCTCTGGCGGGGGGGACGAATGAGCAGTTCTTC. Translating it yields CASSLHPLAGGTNEQFF.